A single sample gave rise to the 4 T cell receptor beta chains below, sequenced in a study of blood T cell repertoires in COVID-19. Data came from immunoSEQ multiplex PCR; TCRdb stores just in-frame clones and leaves some out. The sample shows approximately 230,000 clones, over 80% of them seen only once. Material for sequencing was PBMCs or T cells enriched from blood (not recorded which). These receptors originate from a woman aged 18-29 years who had recovered from COVID-19.

The gene calls are TRBV4-1 and TRBJ2-3; unclear D gene. This CDR3 is 13 amino acids long. Trimming removed 0 bases at V and 3 bases at J, with 4 bases between. Germline lookup yields CDR1 MGHRA and CDR2 YSYEKL. In nucleotides, the CDR3 is TGCGCCAGCAGCCAAGAGCGAACAGATACGCAGTATTTT. It codes for CASSQERTDTQYF.

The genes are TRBV27 and TRBJ1-6; 7 bases agree with TRBD1. CDR1 is MNHEY, CDR2 SMNVEV, per germline (reference sequence). The CDR3 consists of 14 residues. Unmatched junction bases numbered 6, after V lost 4 bases and J lost 9 bases. CDR3 in DNA: TGTGCCAGCAGTTCGCAGGGGGTGGTTTCACCCCTCCACTTT. Protein sequence: CASSSQGVVSPLHF.

This clone was detected only once. The chain carries TRBV28 and TRBJ1-2, with D possibly TRBD1 on 6 matching bases. The CDR3 has 11 amino acids. V was cut by 5 bases and J by 8 bases, with 9 bases left in between. Germline loops: CDR1 MDHEN, CDR2 SYDVKM. The CDR3 sequence is CASSTTGGYTF. The CDR3 coding sequence is TGTGCCAGCAGTACCACAGGGGGCTACACCTTC.

The chain recombines TRBV28 with TRBJ2-7; no clear D gene. CDR1 MDHEN and CDR2 SYDVKM come from the germline V gene. The V and J ends lost 2 bases and 0 bases respectively, with 8 bases between them. CDR3 length equals 14 residues. The CDR3 here is CASSLMPTSYEQYF. The CDR3 DNA sequence: TGTGCCAGCAGTTTAATGCCTACCTCCTACGAGCAGTACTTC. The variable domain in full, with the rest retrieved from reference TRBV28 and TRBJ2-7, is DVKVTQSSRYLVKRTGEKVFLECVQDMDHENMFWYRQDPGLGLRLIYFSYDVKMKEKGDIPEGYSVSREKKERFSLILESASTNQTSMYLCASSLMPTSYEQYFGPGTRLTVT.